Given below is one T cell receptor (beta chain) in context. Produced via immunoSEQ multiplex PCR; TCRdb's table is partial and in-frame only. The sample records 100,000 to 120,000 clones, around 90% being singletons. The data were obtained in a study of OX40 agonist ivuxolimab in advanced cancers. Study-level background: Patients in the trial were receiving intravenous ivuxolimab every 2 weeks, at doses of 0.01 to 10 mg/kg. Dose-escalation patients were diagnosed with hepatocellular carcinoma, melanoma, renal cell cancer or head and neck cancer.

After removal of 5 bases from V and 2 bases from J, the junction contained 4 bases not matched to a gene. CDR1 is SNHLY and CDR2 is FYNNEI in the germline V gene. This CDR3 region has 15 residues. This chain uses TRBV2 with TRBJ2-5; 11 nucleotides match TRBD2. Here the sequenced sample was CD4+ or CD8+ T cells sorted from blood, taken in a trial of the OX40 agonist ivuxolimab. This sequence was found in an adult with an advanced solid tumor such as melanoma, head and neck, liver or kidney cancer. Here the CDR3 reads CASSRLAGKQETQYF. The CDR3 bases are TGTGCCAGCAGTCGACTAGCGGGGAAACAAGAGACCCAGTACTTC.